This TCR beta chain derives from a study of regulatory and conventional T cells in breast cancer (dated by TCRdb to about 2015). Receptor amplification or capture employed PCR. The data were produced on an Illumina MiSeq. TCRdb itself trimmed the public reads at Q25 with fastp, ran MiXCR and retained productive beta chains. Identical CDR3 proteins give one entry, which carries the most common genes and DNA. This sample lists 9,000 to 13,000 distinct CDR3 sequences; about 35% were detected once. The ten largest clones capture approximately 5.6% of the sample. From cysteine to phenylalanine, the CDR3 is 16 amino acids long. The retained sequence is limited to the CDR3, 48 bases, with the frame set at the first base. CDR1 and CDR2 were assigned from the germline V gene as SGHTA and FQGNSA. V lost 1 base and J lost 0 bases; the stretch between them is 12 bases long. Only a few counts were recorded for this clonotype. Its antigen is not yet known. Base quality data are lacking; no much larger clone is found one base away.

Material: conventional T cells from blood. The rearrangement joined TRBV7-2 to TRBJ1-2; the D gene is unclear. The receptor was derived from a male donor in good health. The CDR3 corresponds to CASSLEPVFANYGYTF. The bases read TGTGCCAGCAGCTTAGAACCGGTGTTTGCTAACTATGGCTACACCTTC.